These 22 T cell receptor beta chains originate from one sample sequenced in a study of T cells expressing NK-cell markers. TCRdb re-called the 5' RACE reads, yielding one record per CDR3 amino acid sequence without DNA. This sample contains some 600,000 distinct CDR3 sequences. Specimen: blood T cells: a sorted CD56 or NKG2C T cell subset, CD4+ or CD8+ T cells, or bulk PBMC T cells (not recorded which). The origin of the receptors is a man younger than 35 in good health.

The rearrangement joins TRBV29-1 to TRBJ2-1; TCRdb lists TRBD1, though no DNA is available to test this call. The CDR3 spans 17 residues. Germline V gene lookup returns CDR1 SQVTM and CDR2 ANQGSEA. The CDR3 here is CSAMKGGGVSSYNEQFF.

The rearrangement joins TRBV5-6 to TRBJ2-2; the TCRdb D gene call, TRBD1, has no DNA to confirm it. Germline CDR1 is SGHDT and CDR2 is YYEEEE. This CDR3 has 13 residues. Here the CDR3 reads CASTPSGPGELFF.

V gene TRBV12-3 or TRBV12-4 combines with J gene TRBJ1-3; TCRdb outputs TRBD1, but without DNA this stays unchecked. The CDR3 contains 20 residues. CDR3 residues: CASSVTGSLLSPGPGNTIYF.

The CDR3 here is CATSDSGPGWMVQYF. The chain has TRBV24-1 and TRBJ2-4; TCRdb names TRBD1, which stays unverified in the absence of DNA. This CDR3 comprises 15 residues. Germline V CDR1 and CDR2: KGHDR, SFDVKD.

V is TRBV3-1 and J is TRBJ1-5. The CDR3 is made up of 16 amino acids. Germline V gene sequence: CDR1 LGHDT, CDR2 YNNKEL (reference sequence). The CDR3 loop is CASSQGGQLIHQPQHF.

The rearrangement joins TRBV4-3 to TRBJ2-7; the TCRdb D gene call, TRBD1, has no DNA to confirm it. CDR3 length: 16 amino acids. Per the germline V gene, CDR1 is LGHNA and CDR2 is YSLEER. CDR3 sequence reads: CASSQPSAGTVYEQYF.

The V call is TRBV24-1, the J call TRBJ2-1; TCRdb proposes TRBD2, but this gene call is untestable without DNA. The CDR3 extends over 19 amino acids. Germline CDR1 reads KGHDR; CDR2 reads SFDVKD. This CDR3 is CATSDIGTSGRAFYNEQFF.

The chain carries TRBV10-3 and TRBJ1-4. CDR1 and CDR2 (germline): ENHRY, SYGVKD. This CDR3 has 13 residues. This CDR3 is CAISEGFGEKLFF.

This chain links TRBV11-2 with TRBJ2-5; TCRdb's D call of TRBD1 is untestable without DNA. The CDR3 runs to 15 residues. Per germline, CDR1 SGHAT and CDR2 FQNNGV. This CDR3 is CASSRIGTGQETQYF.

J is TRBJ2-3 and V is TRBV12-3 or TRBV12-4; TCRdb names TRBD1, which stays unverified in the absence of DNA. This CDR3 region has 18 residues. The CDR3 here is CASTRQGSAGASTDTQYF.

The J gene is TRBJ2-1, the V gene TRBV24-1; the D gene TCRdb calls, TRBD1, cannot be checked with no DNA. The length of the CDR3 is 16 residues. Germline values: CDR1 KGHDR, CDR2 SFDVKD. The CDR3 loop is CATSDSGTGNIDEQFF.

The chain is built from TRBV15 and TRBJ2-3; the TCRdb D gene call, TRBD2, has no DNA to confirm it. The CDR3 has 14 residues. Germline CDR1 reads LNHNV; CDR2 reads YYDKDF (reference sequence). The CDR3 loop is CATSGPNFADTQYF.

This chain joins TRBV7-2 and TRBJ2-3; TCRdb outputs TRBD2, but without DNA this stays unchecked. The CDR3 is made up of 15 amino acids. Germline CDR1 SGHTA, CDR2 FQGNSA. CDR3 in amino acids: CASSLGLAGRDTQYF.

The chain carries TRBV7-8 and TRBJ1-1. CDR3 length equals 13 residues. Germline-derived CDR1 and CDR2 are SGHVS and FQNEAQ. The CDR3 protein is CASTVLRYTEAFF. The variable domain in full, with the rest retrieved from reference TRBV7-8 and TRBJ1-1, is GAGVSQSPRYKVAKRGQDVALRCDPISGHVSLFWYQQALGQGPEFLTYFQNEAQLDKSGLPSDRFFAERPEGSVSTLKIQRTQQEDSAVYLCASTVLRYTEAFFGQGTRLTVV.

J is TRBJ2-5 and V is TRBV7-9. Germline V CDR1 and CDR2: SEHNR, FQNEAQ (reference sequence). This CDR3 region has 15 residues. The chain's CDR3 is CASSLARTQEETQYF.

J is TRBJ2-7 and V is TRBV6-2 or TRBV6-3; TCRdb calls TRBD2, which cannot be checked without DNA. The CDR3 has 17 amino acids. CDR1 and CDR2 from the germline V gene are MNHEY and SVGEGT. The CDR3 loop reads CASSYSAATAEYYEQYF.

This rearrangement joins TRBV7-2 to TRBJ2-1; the TCRdb call, TRBD2, lacks DNA for checking. The CDR3 extends over 15 amino acids. The germline V gene has CDR1 SGHTA and CDR2 FQGNSA. The CDR3 protein is CASTIWASGNNEQFF.

The rearrangement joins TRBV5-1 to TRBJ2-5; TCRdb calls TRBD2, which cannot be checked without DNA. The CDR3 spans 14 residues. Germline lookup yields CDR1 SGHRS and CDR2 YFSETQ. The CDR3 is CASSRLAVQETQYF. Full variable domain (remainder filled in from reference TRBV5-1 and TRBJ2-5): KAGVTQTPRYLIKTRGQQVTLSCSPISGHRSVSWYQQTPGQGLQFLFEYFSETQRNKGNFPGRFSGRQFSNSRSEMNVSTLELGDSALYLCASSRLAVQETQYFGPGTRLLVL.

The chain is built from TRBV28 and TRBJ1-2; TCRdb names TRBD1, which stays unverified in the absence of DNA. Germline lookup yields CDR1 MDHEN and CDR2 SYDVKM. CDR3 size: 13 residues. CDR3 residues: CASKTGGADGYTF.

The V call is TRBV5-1, the J call TRBJ2-5; TCRdb lists TRBD2, though no DNA is available to test this call. CDR1 is SGHRS and CDR2 is YFSETQ in the germline V gene. This CDR3 has 15 amino acids. The CDR3 reads CASSSGTRAQETQYF. Based on the CDR3 plus reference TRBV5-1 and TRBJ2-5, the full variable domain is KAGVTQTPRYLIKTRGQQVTLSCSPISGHRSVSWYQQTPGQGLQFLFEYFSETQRNKGNFPGRFSGRQFSNSRSEMNVSTLELGDSALYLCASSSGTRAQETQYFGPGTRLLVL.

V and J are TRBV29-1 and TRBJ2-3; the D gene TCRdb calls, TRBD2, cannot be checked with no DNA. The CDR3 consists of 14 residues. CDR1 SQVTM and CDR2 ANQGSEA come from the germline V gene. The CDR3 region is CSVQTSGTTDTQYF.

This chain joins TRBV4-1 and TRBJ2-5; TCRdb's D call, TRBD2, is unchecked because there is no DNA. The CDR3 has 18 amino acids. The germline CDR1 and CDR2 sequences are MGHRA and YSYEKL. This chain's CDR3 is CASSQYEGRPTTSETQYF.